This TCR beta chain was observed in a study of PD-1 blockade in classical Hodgkin lymphoma. The repertoire was sequenced with immunoSEQ multiplex PCR; TCRdb's copy has only in-frame clones and lacks some. The sample consists of 20,000 to 25,000 clones, about four fifths of them appearing once. V trimming: 0 bases; J trimming: 7 bases; junction bases outside the gene matches: 8. The length of the CDR3 is 15 residues. CDR1 is MNHEY, CDR2 SVGAGI, per germline. Of note for this clone: Its antigen remains unidentified.

In every patient, relapse followed autologous stem cell transplantation, while exposure to brentuximab vedotin differed. Study results and caveats: A significant rise in TCR diversity was seen by C4D1 for CD4+ cells but not for CD8+ cells.

Specimen: peripheral blood mononuclear cells (PBMCs), collected before the second cycle of nivolumab. This TCR was recovered from a human donor with classical Hodgkin lymphoma. J is TRBJ1-2 and V is TRBV6-5, with 7 bases fitting TRBD1. CDR3 nucleotides: TGTGCCAGCAGTTACTCTGGGGACAGAGGGCGTGGCTACACCTTC. It specifies CASSYSGDRGRGYTF.